Each of the 9 T cell receptor beta chains below was sequenced from the same sample in a study of T cell responses to AZD1222 COVID-19 vaccine. Assay: immunoSEQ multiplex PCR; the TCRdb copy retains only in-frame clones and omits some. Here the sample spans 95,000 to 100,000 clones, roughly 83% being singletons. The specimen was peripheral blood, collected 28 days after the second AZD1222 dose. The receptors shown here come from an adult who received the AZD1222 COVID-19 vaccine.

The rearrangement links TRBV18 to TRBJ2-7; 9 positions match TRBD1. The germline V gene encodes CDR1 KGHSH and CDR2 LQKENI. The CDR3 is made up of 17 amino acids. J was trimmed by 3 bases and V by 1 base; bases with no gene match: 10. The CDR3 coding sequence is TGTGCCAGCTCACCACGGGCAAGGACAGGGGTTTTCTACGAGCAGTACTTC. It yields the protein CASSPRARTGVFYEQYF.

This sequence joins TRBV18 and TRBJ2-7; D unresolved. Germline CDR1 and CDR2: KGHSH and LQKENI. The V end lost 0 bases, the J end lost 4 bases, and 10 bases lay between the germline ends. CDR3 length: 14 residues. This CDR3 is CASSPPPEGYEQYF. The CDR3, as DNA: TGTGCCAGCTCACCACCACCCGAAGGGTACGAGCAGTACTTC.

This chain uses TRBV30 with TRBJ2-1; 11 positions match TRBD2. V gave up 4 bases and J gave up 9 bases; unmatched junction bases: 8. The CDR3 has 14 residues. Germline lookup yields CDR1 GTSNPN and CDR2 SVGIG (reference sequence). The CDR3 reads CAWTLGLAGGEQFF. CDR3 DNA: TGTGCCTGGACGCTAGGACTAGCGGGCGGTGAGCAGTTCTTC. Combining the CDR3 with reference TRBV30 and TRBJ2-1 gives the whole variable domain SQTIHQWPATLVQPVGSPLSLECTVEGTSNPNLYWYRQAAGRGLQLLFYSVGIGQISSEVPQNLSASRPQDRQFILSSKKLLLSDSGFYLCAWTLGLAGGEQFFGPGTRLTVL.

This clone was seen just once. The chain couples TRBV19 to TRBJ1-5, with 7 bases matching TRBD1. The CDR3 runs 16 residues. J gave up 7 bases and V 3 bases, and 12 bases lay outside the gene matches. The V gene's germline CDR1 is LNHDA and CDR2 SQIVND (reference sequence). The CDR3 region is CASSMWWTGAGQPQHF. Written as DNA, the CDR3 is TGTGCCAGTAGTATGTGGTGGACAGGAGCCGGGCAGCCCCAGCATTTT.

The chain carries TRBV6-2 or TRBV6-3 and TRBJ2-7, with D possibly TRBD2 on 6 matching bases. Germline V lookup: CDR1 MNHEY, CDR2 SVGEGT. Deletions cut 5 bases from V and 2 bases from J, with 13 bases between. The CDR3 consists of 14 residues. The DNA for the CDR3 is TGTGCCAGCAGTCCGGGGGTGAACACCTACGAGCAGTACTTC. Encoded protein: CASSPGVNTYEQYF.

The rearrangement joins TRBV3-1 (or the pseudogene TRBV3-2) to TRBJ1-6, with a weak D call TRBD1 (6 bases). CDR3 length: 15 residues. Germline values: CDR1 LGHDT, CDR2 YNNKEL (reference sequence). V was shortened by 4 bases and J by 10 bases, with 17 bases between the two germline ends. The CDR3 DNA is TGTGCCAGCAGCCCAGGGAGGGACAAATGGTCACCCCTCCACTTT. Protein: CASSPGRDKWSPLHF.

V gene TRBV27 combines with J gene TRBJ1-1; D not resolved. The V and J ends lost 8 bases and 0 bases respectively, with 4 bases between them. The CDR3 loop spans 11 amino acids. Looked up from germline, CDR1 is MNHEY and CDR2 is SMNVEV (reference sequence). The CDR3 loop is CASRMNTEAFF. In DNA, the CDR3 is TGTGCCAGCCGGATGAACACTGAAGCTTTCTTT.

The chain carries TRBV11-3 and TRBJ2-7, with TRBD1 as a possible D gene (5 bases). Trimming took 5 bases from V and 2 from J, leaving 13 bases between them. In germline, CDR1 is SGHNT, CDR2 YENEEA. The CDR3 spans 14 residues. The CDR3 region is CASSPVSGTYEQYF. CDR3 sequence (DNA): TGTGCCAGCAGCCCCGTTTCAGGGACCTACGAGCAGTACTTC.

CDR3 coding DNA: TGTGCCAGCAGTTTACTAGCCAGCACAGATACGCAGTATTTT. The encoded protein is CASSLLASTDTQYF. The chain links TRBV6-2 or TRBV6-3 to TRBJ2-3; the D gene is possibly TRBD2 (6 bases). Trimming removed 4 bases at V and 0 bases at J, with 8 bases between. Per germline, CDR1 MNHEY and CDR2 SVGEGT. This CDR3 is 14 amino acids long.